Below, 5 T cell receptor beta chains from the same sample are listed, as sequenced in a study of CD8 T cells in Susac syndrome. The RNA, about 0.45 to 1 ug, was put through reverse transcription using random hexamers. TCRdb reanalysed the immunoSEQ multiplex PCR reads using MiXCR and keeps one entry per CDR3 protein. The sample yields around 56,000 distinct CDR3 sequences, roughly 92% seen once. Sequenced sample: CD8+ T cells from PBMCs. Receptor source: a human donor in good health.

This sequence joins TRBV29-1 and TRBJ1-4, with D tentatively TRBD1 (5 bases). The germline V and J ends were trimmed by 6 bases and 0 bases, with 14 bases remaining between them. In germline, CDR1 is SQVTM, CDR2 ANQGSEA. The CDR3 has 15 amino acids. The CDR3: CSVIHQGATNEKLFF. The CDR3 DNA sequence: TGCAGCGTCATACATCAGGGTGCAACTAATGAAAAACTGTTTTTT.

V is TRBV6-1 and J is TRBJ1-1; D gene uncertain. CDR1 MNHNS and CDR2 SASEGT come from the germline V gene. V lost 6 bases and J 5 bases, leaving 10 bases between the germline ends. The CDR3 spans 12 residues. The CDR3 DNA is TGTGCCAGCAGGGGGTTGGGGACTGAAGCTTTCTTT. Amino acids: CASRGLGTEAFF.

The J gene is TRBJ2-3, the V gene TRBV5-1; TRBD2 matches at 10 bases. CDR1 is SGHRS and CDR2 is YFSETQ in the germline V gene. The CDR3 loop spans 15 amino acids. With 2 bases clipped from V and 1 base from J, the junction kept 1 base outside the gene matches. In DNA, the CDR3 is TGCGCCAGCAGCTTAGGACTAGCGGGCACAGATACGCAGTATTTT. This translates into CASSLGLAGTDTQYF. Full variable domain (outside the CDR3, taken from reference TRBV5-1 and TRBJ2-3): KAGVTQTPRYLIKTRGQQVTLSCSPISGHRSVSWYQQTPGQGLQFLFEYFSETQRNKGNFPGRFSGRQFSNSRSEMNVSTLELGDSALYLCASSLGLAGTDTQYFGPGTRLTVL.

The V gene is TRBV5-4, the J gene TRBJ2-1; D may match TRBD1 or TRBD2 (5 bases each). The CDR3 is 14 residues long. Germline CDR1 SGHNT, CDR2 YYREEE (reference sequence). Between the trimmed V and J ends, which lost 1 base and 6 bases, there was a span of 11 bases. The CDR3 DNA sequence: TGTGCCAGCAGCTTGAGAGGGGATGGCAATGAGCAGTTCTTC. It yields the protein CASSLRGDGNEQFF.

This chain uses TRBV20-1 with TRBJ1-1, with 8 positions matching TRBD1. The V gene's germline CDR1 is DFQATT and CDR2 SNEGSKA (reference sequence). The CDR3 contains 16 residues. CDR3 amino acids: CRSRNGQGGFRTEAFF. The CDR3 DNA follows: TGCAGATCTAGAAATGGACAGGGAGGGTTCCGCACTGAAGCTTTCTTT.